The sequence of this T cell receptor beta chain was determined in a study of regulatory T cells in long-lasting Graves disease. This CDR3 has 14 residues. CDR1 and CDR2 (germline): SSHAT, FNYEAQ (reference sequence). As to this clonotype: One end of the junction does not line up with germline, which may come from a read error.

This sample's time point: newly diagnosed GD, antithyroid drugs for less than 3 months. PBMC-extracted RNA yielded the TCR library. Relying on iRepertoire HTBI primers and Arm-PCR of CDR3 regions, the team built TCR beta libraries. TCRdb reanalysed the multiplex PCR reads using MiXCR and keeps one entry per CDR3 protein. The table lists hundreds of thousands of distinct CDR3 sequences, about a sixth of them singletons. This sample also belongs to another study, concerning T cells in Graves' hyperthyroidism and ophthalmopathy.

This clonotype originated in a woman younger than 45 with Graves disease. Sequencing used peripheral blood mononuclear cells (PBMCs), obtained at new diagnosis, from a patient treated with antithyroid drugs. The rearrangement links TRBV7-7 to TRBJ2-1, with 9 bases aligning to TRBD2. The CDR3 DNA reads TGTGCTAGCAGCCGGACTAGCGTTGGCGATGAGCAGTTCTTC. It specifies CASSRTSVGDEQFF.